This TCR beta chain was observed in a study of T cell repertoires in cytomegalovirus infection. Study context: Selection of CMV epitopes for the study included recently identified HLA-C-restricted and well-studied HLA-B-restricted ones. Public TCR beta signatures indicated both CMV infection and matching HLA type.

Study-wide points: Ex vivo responses were dominated by HLA-C-restricted CMV-specific TCR beta clonotypes. Carriage of CMV together with the relevant HLA was identifiable through cumulative public TCR beta family frequency.

The CDR3 covers 15 residues. The germline V gene has CDR1 KGHSH and CDR2 LQKENI. With 2 bases removed from V and 5 bases from J, the gap between germline ends came to 12 bases. TCRdb reanalysed the reads using MiXCR and keeps one entry per CDR3 protein. The sample lists around 500,000 distinct CDR3 sequences; about 42% were seen once. This clonotype came up a few times. Its specificity is unknown. This sequence joins TRBV18 and TRBJ2-2; D may be TRBD2 (5 bases). The sequence derives from a human donor in good health (CMV status not recorded). Some clones in this sample may be carry-over from other donors' samples. The material was cultured PBMCs, obtained from culture after CMV antigen stimulation. In nucleotides, the CDR3 is TGTGCCAGCTCACCAACCCTTGAGGGAACCGGGGAGCTGTTTTTT. Encoded protein: CASSPTLEGTGELFF. Together with reference TRBV18 and TRBJ2-2, the CDR3 gives the full variable domain: NAGVMQNPRHLVRRRGQEARLRCSPMKGHSHVYWYRQLPEEGLKFMVYLQKENIIDESGMPKERFSAEFPKEGPSILRIQQVVRGDSAAYFCASSPTLEGTGELFFGEGSRLTVL.